This T cell receptor (beta chain) was found in a study of cytomegalovirus exposure and HLA in healthy donors. Study-level information: From HLA-typed donors, an early data release held tens of millions of unique TCRs.

The PCR had 60 Vbeta and 13 Jbeta primers. Sequencing used immunoSEQ multiplex PCR; TCRdb keeps in-frame clones, though not all of them. Here the sample spans 100,000 or so clones, about three quarters being singletons. This CDR3 comprises 18 residues. Trimming removed 1 base from V and 1 base from J; junction bases left unmatched: 5. The germline V gene encodes CDR1 MNHEY and CDR2 SMNVEV (reference sequence). The sequenced sample consisted of PBMCs. The rearrangement links TRBV27 to TRBJ1-4; 11 nucleotides match TRBD1. The sequence came from a man aged 25-45 years in good health and CMV-seropositive. CDR3 sequence: CASSLYGTGGGTNEKLFF. DNA of the CDR3: TGTGCCAGCAGTTTATATGGGACAGGGGGAGGAACTAATGAAAAACTGTTTTTT. Looking up the rest from reference TRBV27 and TRBJ1-4 gives the full variable domain: EAQVTQNPRYLITVTGKKLTVTCSQNMNHEYMSWYRQDPGLGLRQIYYSMNVEVTDKGDVPEGYKVSRKEKRNFPLILESPSPNQTSLYFCASSLYGTGGGTNEKLFFGSGTQLSVL.